The sequence of this T cell receptor beta chain was determined in a study of breast tumors, draining lymph nodes, adjacent tissues. TCRdb processed the multiplex PCR reads anew with MiXCR; each CDR3 protein has one entry. The table shows approximately 21,000 distinct CDR3 sequences, with about 38% occurring only once. Trimming took 7 bases from V and 1 from J, leaving 10 bases between them. The CDR3 spans 14 residues. Looked up from germline, CDR1 is KGHDR and CDR2 is SFDVKD. Study-level points and caveats: Compared with lymph nodes, tumors were less diverse; compared with nontumor tissue, more. Tumor T cell lymph node origin was a supported hypothesis, not proven.

This clonotype was observed many times. Its antigen is unknown. The sequence was obtained from a female donor with breast cancer. Some clones in this sample may be carry-over from other donors' samples. V usage is TRBV24-1 and J usage is TRBJ1-5; D gene ambiguous. The sequenced sample consisted of breast tumor tissue. In nucleotides, the CDR3 is TGTGCCACCAGACCGGCGGGAAGCAATCAGCCCCAGCATTTT. This sequence encodes CATRPAGSNQPQHF.